This is a list of T cell receptor beta chains from one sample in a study of control samples from healthy donors and cancer patients. The data were produced by immunoSEQ multiplex PCR, yet TCRdb's version contains in-frame clones alone and is incomplete. This table holds 100,000 to 150,000 clones, about nine tenths found once. Sample: blood. All receptors derive from a man younger than 35 in good health. Both conserved end residues are trimmed from each CDR3. Each record gives: J gene, V gene, CDR3 protein.

>TRBJ1-1|TRBV28
ASRPGGGHTEAF
>TRBJ2-1|TRBV29-1
SAKTSGGISNEQF
>TRBJ2-3|TRBV30
AWNTQY
>TRBJ1-3|TRBV13
ASSLGGAYTIY
>TRBJ1-2|TRBV11-1
ASSLVGQNYGYT
>TRBJ2-1|TRBV11-3
ASSPGNKVGEQF
>TRBJ1-5|TRBV7-3
ASSLYGGSNQPQH
>TRBJ2-5|TRBV15
ATANRAGETQY
>TRBJ2-2|TRBV27
ASSPATGVTGELF
>TRBJ2-5|TRBV27
ASSGLAGGEETQY
>TRBJ2-3|TRBV5-6
ASSSRPGLGTDTQY
>TRBJ1-5|TRBV18
ASSPEHGSQPQH
>TRBJ2-3|TRBV29-1
SVMGRYTDTQY
>TRBJ2-5|TRBV6-5
ASSPLRGYQETQY
>TRBJ1-4|TRBV18
ASSPQGTNEKLF
>TRBJ1-1|TRBV11-2
ASSLYTEAF
>TRBJ2-3|TRBV7-2
ASSFAAPDTQY
>TRBJ2-2|TRBV6-6
ASKEGNTGELF
>TRBJ2-5|TRBV7-9
ASSFGDRGQETQY
>TRBJ1-1|TRBV18
ASSKRTGTGNTEAF
>TRBJ2-5|TRBV11-2
ASSLWGTGRSQETQY
>TRBJ1-6|TRBV4-1
ASSQTGEGSPLH